Each of the 7 T cell receptor beta chains below was sequenced from the same sample in a study of blood T cell repertoires in COVID-19. The data were produced by immunoSEQ multiplex PCR, yet TCRdb's version contains in-frame clones alone and is incomplete. Here the sample spans about 200,000 clones, 85% being singletons. The sequencing input was peripheral blood. Every receptor here comes from a woman of 80 years or more with acute or convalescent COVID-19.

This rearrangement joins TRBV29-1 to TRBJ2-5, with 12 bases that match TRBD1. CDR3 size: 12 residues. CDR1 SQVTM and CDR2 ANQGSEA come from the germline V gene. V lost 6 bases to trimming and J lost 4 bases; unmatched junction nucleotides: 0. The CDR3 DNA is TGCAGCGTGGGACAGGGGGCAGAGACCCAGTACTTC. Its protein product is CSVGQGAETQYF.

The chain is built from TRBV4-3 and TRBJ1-2; D is ambiguous. V was shortened by 0 bases and J by 4 bases, with 9 bases between the two germline ends. This CDR3 region has 14 residues. In germline, CDR1 is LGHNA, CDR2 YSLEER. The CDR3 nucleotides read TGCGCCAGCAGCCAAGAAACGGCGGCCTATGGCTACACCTTC. Protein product: CASSQETAAYGYTF.

V usage is TRBV19 and J usage is TRBJ2-7; D gene unclear. The CDR3 length is 12 residues. Between the trimmed V and J ends, which lost 3 bases and 7 bases, there was a span of 10 bases. Per the germline V gene, CDR1 is LNHDA and CDR2 is SQIVND (reference sequence). DNA of the CDR3: TGTGCCAGTAGTATCCGGGTTGGGGAGCAGTACTTC. This sequence encodes CASSIRVGEQYF.

The genes are TRBV28 and TRBJ1-1; 8 bases line up with TRBD1. The CDR3 runs to 19 residues. The junction had 15 bases not matched to a gene; V was cut back by 2 bases and J by 1 base. Germline V gene lookup returns CDR1 MDHEN and CDR2 SYDVKM. The CDR3 is CASSLNSGTGRMRNTEAFF. In nucleotides, the CDR3 is TGTGCCAGCAGTTTAAATTCCGGGACAGGAAGAATGCGGAACACTGAAGCTTTCTTT.

This chain connects TRBV9 to TRBJ1-1; the match to TRBD1 covers 7 bases. The V gene's germline CDR1 is SGDLS and CDR2 YYNGEE. Losses at the gene ends were 3 bases for V and 3 bases for J; bases not matched to a gene: 8. The CDR3 sequence is 15 residues long. The CDR3 nucleotides read TGTGCCAGCAGCGCCGGGGACAGTTGGGACACTGAAGCTTTCTTT. Protein: CASSAGDSWDTEAFF.

The genes are TRBV30 and TRBJ2-1, with TRBD2 identical over 11 bases. Germline assignment: CDR1 GTSNPN and CDR2 SVGIG (reference sequence). V shed 5 bases and J 6 bases; nucleotides not matched to a gene: 9. There are 15 residues in the CDR3. This CDR3 is CAWALGLAGVNEQFF. CDR3 DNA: TGTGCCTGGGCGTTAGGACTAGCGGGTGTCAATGAGCAGTTCTTC.

The chain has TRBV2 and TRBJ1-2, with 10 bases that match TRBD1. V shed 4 bases and J 4 bases; nucleotides not matched to a gene: 12. Germline values: CDR1 SNHLY, CDR2 FYNNEI. This CDR3 has 17 residues. CDR3 sequence (DNA): TGTGCCAGCAGTGTACCCCGGGACAGGGGCGTGGGCTATGGCTACACCTTC. Amino acids: CASSVPRDRGVGYGYTF.